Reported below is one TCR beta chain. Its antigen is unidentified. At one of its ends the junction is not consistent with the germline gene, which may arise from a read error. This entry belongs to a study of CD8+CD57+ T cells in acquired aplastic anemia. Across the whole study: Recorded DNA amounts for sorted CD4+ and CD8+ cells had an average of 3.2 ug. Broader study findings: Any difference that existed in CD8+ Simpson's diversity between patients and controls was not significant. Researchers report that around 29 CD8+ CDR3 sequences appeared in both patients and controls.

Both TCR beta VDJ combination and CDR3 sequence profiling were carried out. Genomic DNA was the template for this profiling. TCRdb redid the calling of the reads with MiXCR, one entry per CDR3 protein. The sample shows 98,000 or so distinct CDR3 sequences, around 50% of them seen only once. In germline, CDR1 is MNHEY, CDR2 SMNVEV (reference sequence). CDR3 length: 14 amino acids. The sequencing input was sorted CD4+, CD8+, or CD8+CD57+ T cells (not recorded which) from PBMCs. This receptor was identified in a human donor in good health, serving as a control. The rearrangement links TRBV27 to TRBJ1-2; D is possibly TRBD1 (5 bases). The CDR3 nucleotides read TGTGCCAGCAGTTTATTTGGCAGGGCGGGTGGCTACGCCTTC. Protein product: CASSLFGRAGGYAF.